A selection of T cell receptor beta chains follows, all from one sample in a study of technical replicates of blood from several donors. Sequencing used immunoSEQ multiplex PCR; TCRdb keeps in-frame clones, though not all of them. In the table there are roughly 62,000 clones, over 85% of which are singletons. Input material: PBMCs. The receptors were gathered from a human donor in good health. Some clones in this sample may be carry-over from other donors' samples. CDR3s include the opening cysteine and the closing phenylalanine or tryptophan. D genes are given only for firm matches. Clone size is given for some rows only: seen once, a few or many times, or a class if the clone is expanded.

size,D,J,V,DNA,CDR3
.,.,TRBJ1-2,TRBV30,TGTGCCTGGAGTGTACGGGAATTTAACTATGGCTACACCTTC,CAWSVREFNYGYTF
.,.,TRBJ2-2,TRBV4-3,TGCGCCAGCAGCCGTATTTCAGGGTCCGGGGAGCTGTTTTTT,CASSRISGSGELFF
.,TRBD2,TRBJ2-7,TRBV27,TGTGCCAGCAGTTTCGCAGGACTAGCGGGGGGGTCCTACGAGCAGTACTTC,CASSFAGLAGGSYEQYF
.,TRBD2,TRBJ2-1,TRBV11-2,TGTGCCAGCAGCGCCTACACGGGACTAGCGAACTCCTACAATGAGCAGTTCTTC,CASSAYTGLANSYNEQFF
.,TRBD1,TRBJ1-2,TRBV9,TGTGCCAGCAGCGTAGGACAGGGGTTTGGCTACACCTTC,CASSVGQGFGYTF
.,TRBD1,TRBJ1-2,TRBV10-3,TGTGCCATCAGGGCCGGACAGGGGTCTTACTATGGCTACACCTTC,CAIRAGQGSYYGYTF
.,TRBD2,TRBJ2-3,TRBV6-1,TGTGCCAGCAGTAGGGCGGGAGGGGCAGATACGCAGTATTTT,CASSRAGGADTQYF
.,TRBD2,TRBJ2-3,TRBV7-9,TGTGCCAGCAGTCAACTAGCGGGAGGGGATGATACGCAGTATTTT,CASSQLAGGDDTQYF
.,.,TRBJ2-5,TRBV7-9,TGTGCCAGCAGCTTAGGGTCGGTAGAGACCCAGTACTTC,CASSLGSVETQYF
.,TRBD2,TRBJ2-7,TRBV15,TGTGCCACCAGCAGAGGGGTGGGTGCGGGGGGCTACCCGCAGTACTTC,CATSRGVGAGGYPQYF
.,TRBD2,TRBJ2-1,TRBV5-4,TGTGCCAGCAGCTCTATCGGGACTAGCGGGGGGGCCTACAATGAGCAGTTCTTC,CASSSIGTSGGAYNEQFF
few,.,TRBJ2-4,TRBV5-5,TGTGCCAGCAGCTTGGTCAGTCAGGACATTCAGTACTTC,CASSLVSQDIQYF
.,.,TRBJ2-1,TRBV7-6,TGTGCCAGCAGCTTAGGCGGTACCTCCTACAATGAGCAGTTCTTC,CASSLGGTSYNEQFF
.,.,TRBJ2-3,TRBV6-5,TGTGCCAGCAGTTACAGGGGGGGGTTAGGGTCAGATACGCAGTATTTT,CASSYRGGLGSDTQYF
few,TRBD1,TRBJ2-1,TRBV30,TGTGCCTGGAGTGCGGGGACAGGGAGCTTTCATGAGCAGTTCTTC,CAWSAGTGSFHEQFF
.,TRBD2,TRBJ2-5,TRBV5-3,TGTGCCAGAAGCTCCCCCCTAGCGGGGGGGCGGGTTAGAGAGACCCAGTACTTC,CARSSPLAGGRVRETQYF
.,.,TRBJ1-5,TRBV6-6,TGTGCCAGCAGTCCCAGGGCGGGGGGTCAGCCCCAGCATTTT,CASSPRAGGQPQHF
.,.,TRBJ1-6,TRBV28,TGTGCCAGCAGTTTTGGGGCCGATCTGAATCCCCTCCACTTT,CASSFGADLNPLHF
.,.,TRBJ2-3,TRBV7-2,TGTGCCAGCAGACAGACCGCCTTAAGCACAGATACGCAGTATTTT,CASRQTALSTDTQYF
.,.,TRBJ2-7,TRBV7-2,TGTGCCAGTAAGGCGGGGAGCCTCATGGAGCAGTACTTC,CASKAGSLMEQYF
.,.,TRBJ2-4,TRBV12-5,TGTGCTAGTGGTTTGGGGACAGCACTAGCCAAAAACATTCAGTACTTC,CASGLGTALAKNIQYF
.,TRBD1,TRBJ1-1,TRBV28,TGTGCCAGTGATCGACAGGGTTGGAAAATGAACACTGAAGCTTTCTTT,CASDRQGWKMNTEAFF
.,TRBD2,TRBJ2-7,TRBV6-5,TGTGCCAGCAGGAGGGGAGGGTGGGGGTACGAGCAGTACTTC,CASRRGGWGYEQYF
once,TRBD2,TRBJ2-3,TRBV13,TGTGCCAGCAGCTTAGAACGGGGGGGCCTGACAGATACGCAGTATTTT,CASSLERGGLTDTQYF
once,TRBD1,TRBJ1-3,TRBV7-2,TGTGCCAGCAGCTTTGACAGGGGGGGAAACACCATATATTTT,CASSFDRGGNTIYF
.,TRBD2,TRBJ2-3,TRBV15,TGTGCCACCAGCAGAGTGCCTCTTTTGGGACTAGCGGGAGTGGGCACAGATACGCAGTATTTT,CATSRVPLLGLAGVGTDTQYF
.,TRBD2,TRBJ2-3,TRBV7-2,TGTGCCAGCTCTAGCGGGAGCCACACAGATACGCAGTATTTT,CASSSGSHTDTQYF
.,.,TRBJ1-2,TRBV25-1,TGTGCCAGCAGTGAACTCACCAACAGGGAAGGCTACACCTTC,CASSELTNREGYTF
.,.,TRBJ1-1,TRBV5-1,TGCGCCAGCAGCCTGGATATGAACACTGAAGCTTTCTTT,CASSLDMNTEAFF
.,.,TRBJ2-1,TRBV5-4,TGTGCCAGCAGCTTGGGCAGGGCCAACAATGAGCAGTTCTTC,CASSLGRANNEQFF
.,TRBD2,TRBJ2-1,TRBV2,TGTGCCAGCAGTGATCGGGCTAGCGGGAGAGGATATGAGCAGTTCTTC,CASSDRASGRGYEQFF
medium-sized,.,TRBJ2-5,TRBV5-6,TGTGCCAGCAGCTTGGTGGCAGACCAAGAGACCCAGTACTTC,CASSLVADQETQYF
.,.,TRBJ2-3,TRBV10-3,TGTGCCATCAGTGATTCTAGCGCCACAGATACGCAGTATTTT,CAISDSSATDTQYF